Ten or more counts support the clone carrying this T cell receptor (beta chain). Antigen unknown. The data belong to a study of T-cell reconstitution after alpha-beta-depleted transplantation in children. Whole-study results and caveats: From newly produced T cells came most of the T-cell counts and diversity one year after transplant. Where some patients showed high TCRbeta diversity at day 60, it came from recipient T cells and thymic progenitors that had survived. Reported findings indicate that, about two months after transplant, alpha-beta T cells came from several hundred expanded clones, which were derived from non-depleted graft cells.

Unique molecular identifiers tagged the TCRbeta library. In TCRdb, the PCR reads were re-called with MiXCR into one record per CDR3 protein. The data show nearly 200,000 distinct CDR3 sequences, roughly 6.5% seen once. Trimming removed 7 bases from V and 5 bases from J, with 19 bases in between. Looked up from germline, CDR1 is SGDLS and CDR2 is YYNGEE. The CDR3 consists of 15 residues. The receptor comes from a girl less than two years old with combined immunodeficiency, due to receive a stem cell transplant. Sample: PBMCs, taken before TCRalphabeta/CD19-depleted stem cell transplant. The chain is built from TRBV9 and TRBJ2-1; possible D gene TRBD2, 7 bases. The CDR3 region has the DNA TGTGCCAGCTCCCCTCGGGGGGCCTACCACAATGAGCAGTTCTTC. Translated: CASSPRGAYHNEQFF.